The next 28 T cell receptor beta chains were all read from a single sample in a study of regulatory T cells in long-lasting Graves disease. Relying on iRepertoire HTBI primers and Arm-PCR of CDR3 regions, the team built TCR beta libraries. TCRdb re-derived calls from the multiplex PCR reads in MiXCR, one entry per CDR3 protein. The sample yields almost 350,000 distinct CDR3 sequences, about 19% seen once. Time point: persistent/refractory GD, antithyroid drugs over 5 years with positive TRAb. RNA extracted from PBMCs served as the sequencing template. The input for sequencing was peripheral blood mononuclear cells (PBMCs), taken when the disease was refractory, from a patient treated with antithyroid drugs. These receptors were collected from a female donor with Graves disease.

This clonotype was observed a few times. V usage is TRBV19 and J usage is TRBJ1-4, with 12 nucleotides matching TRBD1. With 5 bases clipped from V and 4 bases from J, the junction kept 8 bases outside the gene matches. Germline-derived CDR1 and CDR2 are LNHDA and SQIVND (reference sequence). This CDR3 is 17 amino acids long. DNA for the CDR3: TGTGCCAGTAGTCAGCGGGACAGGGGGCTCGATAATGAAAAACTGTTTTTT. Residues: CASSQRDRGLDNEKLFF.

The sample holds many counts of this clonotype. The J gene is TRBJ1-2, the V gene TRBV11-2, with D unclear. V lost 4 bases and J lost 0, with 9 bases in between. CDR3 length: 14 residues. The germline V gene encodes CDR1 SGHAT and CDR2 FQNNGV. The CDR3 spells CASSSPGTNYGYTF. CDR3 bases: TGTGCCAGCAGCTCCCCTGGGACTAACTATGGCTACACCTTC. The entire variable domain, with the rest obtained from reference TRBV11-2 and TRBJ1-2, is as follows: EAGVAQSPRYKIIEKRQSVAFWCNPISGHATLYWYQQILGQGPKLLIQFQNNGVVDDSQLPKDRFSAERLKGVDSTLKIQPAKLEDSAVYLCASSSPGTNYGYTFGSGTRLTVV.

The table lists this clonotype with many counts. The genes are TRBV7-8 and TRBJ2-7; 7 bases agree with TRBD1. From germline, CDR1 is SGHVS and CDR2 FQNEAQ. CDR3 length equals 12 residues. The V and J ends lost 5 bases and 5 bases, in that order; junction bases with no gene match: 3. The CDR3 sequence is CASSPTGNEQYF. Here the CDR3 DNA reads TGTGCCAGCAGCCCGACAGGGAACGAGCAGTACTTC.

This clonotype was seen a handful of times. V gene TRBV6-5 combines with J gene TRBJ1-5; D uncertain. CDR1 and CDR2 from the germline V gene are MNHEY and SVGAGI. V lost 0 bases, J lost 11 bases, and 8 bases lay in between. The CDR3 runs 12 residues. The CDR3 DNA reads TGTGCCAGCAGTTACTCGAAACGGGCCCAGCATTTT. This sequence encodes CASSYSKRAQHF.

This clonotype showed up many times. The J gene is TRBJ1-4, the V gene TRBV7-9, with 8 bases matching TRBD1. The J segment lost 7 bases and the V segment lost 2 bases, leaving 6 bases of the junction unmatched. This CDR3 is 15 amino acids long. Germline V gene lookup returns CDR1 SEHNR and CDR2 FQNEAQ (reference sequence). In DNA, the CDR3 is TGTGCCAGCAGCTTACGACCGGGACAGGTTGAAAAACTGTTTTTT. It translates to CASSLRPGQVEKLFF.

This clonotype appeared a few times. This chain uses TRBV30 with TRBJ1-1; D gene ambiguous. The CDR3 extends over 12 amino acids. V lost 5 bases, J lost 1 base, and 8 bases lay in between. Germline CDR1 is GTSNPN and CDR2 is SVGIG (reference sequence). CDR3 nucleotides: TGTGCCTGGGGGCGGGGGAACACTGAAGCTTTCTTT. This translates into CAWGRGNTEAFF.

This clonotype was observed many times. The chain uses TRBV29-1 and TRBJ1-1; 8 nucleotides match TRBD1. Germline V gives CDR1 SQVTM, CDR2 ANQGSEA. After removal of 4 bases from V and 1 base from J, the junction contained 5 bases not matched to a gene. The CDR3 has 14 residues. CDR3 bases: TGCAGCGTTGCCTTGGACAGGGCGAACACTGAAGCTTTCTTT. Translating gives CSVALDRANTEAFF.

The DNA of the CDR3 is TGTGCCAGCACCAGGTCGTCGGGACTTCAAGGAGCGACCGGGGAGCTGTTTTTT. It is translated as CASTRSSGLQGATGELFF. The rearrangement joins TRBV7-8 to TRBJ2-2; weak D call: TRBD2 (6 bases). V was cut by 7 bases and J by 5 bases, with 26 bases left in between. This CDR3 contains 18 residues. Germline CDR1 SGHVS, CDR2 FQNEAQ.

This clonotype was seen only a few times. V gene TRBV24-1 combines with J gene TRBJ1-5; the match to TRBD1 covers 9 bases. J was trimmed by 4 bases and V by 12 bases; bases with no gene match: 6. Germline V lookup: CDR1 KGHDR, CDR2 SFDVKD. The CDR3 runs 13 residues. The CDR3 loop is CASGTGSNQPQHF. CDR3 nucleotides: TGTGCCTCCGGGACAGGGTCGAATCAGCCCCAGCATTTT.

A remark on this clonotype: One end of the junction fails to match germline, which may point to a read error. This chain connects TRBV3-1 to TRBJ1-2; D unclear. The V gene's germline CDR1 is LGHDT and CDR2 YNNKEL (reference sequence). The CDR3 has 14 residues. CDR3 amino acids: CAGSQGWTAQGYTF. The CDR3 DNA reads as TGTGCCGGCAGCCAAGGTTGGACCGCGCAAGGCTACACCTTC.

The V and J genes are TRBV28 and TRBJ2-7, with 13 bases matching TRBD2. V dropped 5 bases and J dropped 3; count of bases not matched to a gene: 4. This CDR3 contains 15 residues. The germline gives CDR1 MDHEN, CDR2 SYDVKM. The DNA of the CDR3 is TGTGCCAGCAGTATCCGGACTAGCGGGAGCTACGAGCAGTACTTC. It is translated as CASSIRTSGSYEQYF.

This clonotype was seen at least ten times. The rearrangement uses TRBV6-1 and TRBJ1-4; 12 nucleotides line up with TRBD1. V was pared by 4 bases and J by 7 bases, with 1 base of the junction left unmatched. There are 14 residues in the CDR3. CDR1 and CDR2 (germline): MNHNS, SASEGT. Here the CDR3 reads CASSGDRGREKLFF. In DNA, the CDR3 is TGTGCCAGCAGTGGGGACAGGGGGCGTGAAAAACTGTTTTTT.

This clonotype was recorded a few times. The chain combines TRBV19 with TRBJ2-2; either TRBD1 or TRBD2 may supply D (5 bases each). The CDR3 length is 16 residues. Germline loops: CDR1 LNHDA, CDR2 SQIVND (reference sequence). V was trimmed by 6 bases and J by 7 bases, leaving 21 bases between them. Written as DNA, the CDR3 is TGTGCCAGTAGCTCAGACCGGGACGGTCGGTTCGGGGAGCTGTTTTTT. It yields the protein CASSSDRDGRFGELFF.

Details on this clonotype: It is likely a read error: a sequence one base away is far more abundant. The rearrangement uses TRBV7-8 and TRBJ2-5; D ambiguous. Germline loops: CDR1 SGHVS, CDR2 FQNEAQ. The CDR3 is 12 residues long. Trimming took off 5 bases at V and 5 bases at J, with 9 bases between the two ends. CDR3 DNA sequence: TGTGCCAGCAGCATGGAGAGGGAGACCCAGTACTTC. It encodes CASSMERETQYF.

The chain combines TRBV20-1 with TRBJ1-1; 7 nucleotides match TRBD1. The CDR3 has 14 residues. J was trimmed by 0 bases and V by 2 bases; bases with no gene match: 3. Germline CDR1 DFQATT, CDR2 SNEGSKA (reference sequence). The CDR3 protein is CSARSGTVNTEAFF. In DNA, the CDR3 is TGCAGTGCTAGATCGGGGACAGTGAACACTGAAGCTTTCTTT.

In this sample, this clonotype turned up many times. The chain recombines TRBV11-2 with TRBJ2-7, with a tentative D call TRBD1 (7 bases). This CDR3 contains 17 residues. Germline assignment: CDR1 SGHAT and CDR2 FQNNGV. Trimming took off 5 bases at V and 4 bases at J, with 24 bases between the two ends. The CDR3 is CASSQFGGGGIYYEQYF. CDR3 DNA: TGTGCCAGCAGCCAATTCGGAGGGGGCGGTATCTATTACGAGCAGTACTTC.

The chain recombines TRBV19 with TRBJ2-1; 13 bases line up with TRBD2. Germline V gives CDR1 LNHDA, CDR2 SQIVND (reference sequence). J was trimmed by 5 bases and V by 7 bases; bases with no gene match: 5. The CDR3 contains 15 residues. The CDR3 here is CASTWTSGSHNEQFF. The DNA for the CDR3 is TGTGCCAGTACTTGGACTAGCGGGAGCCACAATGAGCAGTTCTTC. The complete variable domain, with remaining parts taken from reference TRBV19 and TRBJ2-1, reads DGGITQSPKYLFRKEGQNVTLSCEQNLNHDAMYWYRQDPGQGLRLIYYSQIVNDFQKGDIAEGYSVSREKKESFPLTVTSAQKNPTAFYLCASTWTSGSHNEQFFGPGTRLTVL.

This clonotype was detected ten times or more. V and J are TRBV11-2 and TRBJ1-2, with a tentative D call TRBD1 (5 bases). The germline V and J ends were trimmed by 1 base and 4 bases, with 13 bases remaining between them. CDR3 length: 15 residues. In germline, CDR1 is SGHAT, CDR2 FQNNGV. CDR3 sequence: CASSLVQGVAYGYTF. CDR3 nucleotides: TGTGCCAGCAGCTTAGTTCAGGGAGTAGCCTATGGCTACACCTTC.

This clonotype was recorded at least ten times. The chain is built from TRBV28 and TRBJ1-1, with D possibly being TRBD1 (5 bases). Germline V lookup: CDR1 MDHEN, CDR2 SYDVKM. V lost 8 bases and J lost 5, with 21 bases in between. This CDR3 spans 15 amino acids. The CDR3 DNA sequence: TGTGCCAGCTGGGGCCCTCTAGCGGGAAATACTGAAGCTTTCTTT. Amino acid sequence: CASWGPLAGNTEAFF. Supplemented by reference TRBV28 and TRBJ1-1, the full variable domain reads DVKVTQSSRYLVKRTGEKVFLECVQDMDHENMFWYRQDPGLGLRLIYFSYDVKMKEKGDIPEGYSVSREKKERFSLILESASTNQTSMYLCASWGPLAGNTEAFFGQGTRLTVV.

There are many counts of this clonotype. The chain has TRBV6-2 or TRBV6-3 and TRBJ1-2, with unresolved D. The germline CDR1 and CDR2 sequences are MNHEY and SVGEGT. This CDR3 spans 15 amino acids. Trimming removed 6 bases at V and 4 bases at J, with 18 bases between. CDR3 DNA: TGTGCCAGCAGCCCCGGACTCTTCCAACTCTATGGCTACACCTTC. Its translation: CASSPGLFQLYGYTF.

This clonotype came up a few times. The V gene is TRBV20-1, the J gene TRBJ2-4, with D perhaps TRBD2 (5 bases). The germline gives CDR1 DFQATT, CDR2 SNEGSKA (reference sequence). Deletions cut 2 bases from V and 6 bases from J, with 11 bases between. The CDR3 sequence is 13 residues long. CDR3 residues: CSARRVGRNIQYF. In DNA form, the CDR3 reads TGCAGTGCTAGAAGGGTTGGGAGAAACATTCAGTACTTC.

The chain recombines TRBV10-3 with TRBJ2-3, with D maybe TRBD2 (6 bases). The germline V gene has CDR1 ENHRY and CDR2 SYGVKD. Trimming pared 0 bases from V and 0 bases from J, leaving 13 bases between. This CDR3 spans 17 amino acids. The CDR3 loop reads CAISESSSGLSTDTQYF. DNA for the CDR3: TGTGCCATCAGTGAGTCGAGTAGCGGACTAAGCACAGATACGCAGTATTTT.

This clonotype was picked up many times. V gene TRBV13 combines with J gene TRBJ2-4; tentative D call: TRBD2 (6 bases). There are 13 residues in the CDR3. Trimming pared 3 bases from V and 4 bases from J, leaving 7 bases between. Germline assignment: CDR1 PRHDT and CDR2 FYEKMQ (reference sequence). CDR3 in DNA: TGTGCCAGCAGCTTTGGAGGGAAAAACATTCAGTACTTC. This gives the protein CASSFGGKNIQYF.

This clonotype has just a few counts. This rearrangement joins TRBV6-2 or TRBV6-3 to TRBJ1-6; the D is unclear. The V and J ends lost 0 bases and 5 bases respectively, with 11 bases between them. This CDR3 region has 16 residues. Germline V lookup: CDR1 MNHEY, CDR2 SVGEGT. The CDR3 DNA reads TGTGCCAGCAGTTACTCTGGCCAGGTCGATAATTCACCCCTCCACTTT. This gives the protein CASSYSGQVDNSPLHF.

This clonotype was seen repeatedly, ten times or more. This CDR3 fails to terminate in the conserved phenylalanine or tryptophan, so it likely reflects a read error. The DNA is left out, because the CDR3 cannot be placed on it with certainty; the CDR3 is given as TCRdb lists it. The chain's CDR3 is CASSLCTAQFSGRVKV. The V and J genes are TRBV28 and TRBJ2-5; TRBD2 is the table's D call, not checked against the DNA. From its first to its last residue, the CDR3 has 16 amino acids. Germline V gene data show CDR1 as MDHEN and CDR2 as SYDVKM.

There are many counts of this clonotype. This sequence joins TRBV28 and TRBJ2-2, with D possibly being TRBD2 (6 bases). From germline, CDR1 is MDHEN and CDR2 SYDVKM. V was clipped by 4 bases and J by 0 bases, with 21 bases between them. CDR3 length: 19 residues. The CDR3 here is CASSSPGSGVYPNTGELFF. The CDR3 DNA reads TGTGCCAGCAGTTCCCCGGGTAGCGGTGTATACCCGAACACCGGGGAGCTGTTTTTT.

This clonotype was seen ten or more times. The chain recombines TRBV9 with TRBJ1-5; D possibly corresponds to TRBD1 (5 bases). Germline-derived CDR1 and CDR2 are SGDLS and YYNGEE. V was cut by 2 bases and J by 7 bases, with 10 bases left in between. The CDR3 runs 13 residues. This CDR3 reads CASSVDRGQPQHF. DNA for the CDR3: TGTGCCAGCAGCGTCGACAGAGGACAGCCCCAGCATTTT.

This clonotype was seen more than once but under ten times. The genes are TRBV6-1 and TRBJ1-3; no clear D gene. The CDR3 length is 19 residues. Trimming took off 6 bases at V and 2 bases at J, with 26 bases between the two ends. The germline CDR1 and CDR2 sequences are MNHNS and SASEGT. This CDR3 reads CASRGSPVRRMLAGNTIYF. CDR3 DNA: TGTGCCAGCAGGGGAAGTCCCGTTAGGAGGATGTTGGCTGGAAACACCATATATTTT.